A selection of T cell receptor beta chains follows, all from one sample in a study of beta chain features in type 1 diabetes. Method: immunoSEQ multiplex PCR; TCRdb's copy keeps in-frame clones and lacks some. The sample includes under 500,000 clones, over 25% of them seen just once. Sequenced input: naive CD4+ T cells from blood. These receptors all stem from a young man in good health. The CDR3 runs from the conserved cysteine through the conserved F or W. D genes are given only for firm matches. Expanded clones get a size class; other rows say once, few or many, or leave the size out.

cdr3_nt	cdr3_aa	v_call	clone_size	cdr3_length	d_call	j_call
TGTGCCAGCAGTTGGGACAGCTCCTACAATGAGCAGTTCTTC	CASSWDSSYNEQFF	TRBV6-6	NA	14	TRBD1	TRBJ2-1
TGTGCCAGCAGCTTAGAGGGGATTTCCTACAATGAGCAGTTCTTC	CASSLEGISYNEQFF	TRBV7-2	NA	15	NA	TRBJ2-1
TGTGCCAGCAGCCTCTGGGACAGACAAGAGACCCAGTACTTC	CASSLWDRQETQYF	TRBV6-5	few	14	TRBD1	TRBJ2-5
TGTGCCAGCAGCGTAGGTTTTGAGACCGGGGAGCTGTTTTTT	CASSVGFETGELFF	TRBV9	few	14	NA	TRBJ2-2
TGTGCCAGCAGCTTGGCCGCGTCTAGCCAGCAGTACTTC	CASSLAASSQQYF	TRBV5-6	NA	13	NA	TRBJ2-7
TGTGCCAGCAGCTGGGCCGGCAATGAGCAGTTCTTC	CASSWAGNEQFF	TRBV7-2	few	12	NA	TRBJ2-1
TGTGCCAGCAGTTCCCAAAAAGGGAGTAGTCATCCTGAGCAGTTCTTC	CASSSQKGSSHPEQFF	TRBV28	NA	16	NA	TRBJ2-1
TGTGCCAGCACCCCCTTTGGGAGGGACACTGAAGCTTTCTTT	CASTPFGRDTEAFF	TRBV28	NA	14	NA	TRBJ1-1
TGTGCTAGTCGGATCTCTGGGGCCAACGTCCTGACTTTC	CASRISGANVLTF	TRBV12-5	few	13	NA	TRBJ2-6
TGTGCCAGCAGCTTAGCGGCTAGCGGGGGCCAAGATACGCAGTATTTT	CASSLAASGGQDTQYF	TRBV7-3	NA	16	TRBD2	TRBJ2-3
TGCAGCGTCCTGTTGGCGGAAGAGACCCAGTACTTC	CSVLLAEETQYF	TRBV29-1	NA	12	NA	TRBJ2-5
TGCAGCGCCACAGGGGACACTGAAGCTTTCTTT	CSATGDTEAFF	TRBV29-1	NA	11	TRBD1	TRBJ1-1
TGTGCCTGGACAGGGCCCCCTGGGGCCAACGTCCTGACTTTC	CAWTGPPGANVLTF	TRBV30	NA	14	NA	TRBJ2-6
TGTGCCAGCAGTTTGTCGGACAGGTGGAACACTGAAGCTTTCTTT	CASSLSDRWNTEAFF	TRBV27	NA	15	TRBD1	TRBJ1-1
TGTGCCAACAACTTAAGAGGTACAGATACGCAGTATTTT	CANNLRGTDTQYF	TRBV2	NA	13	NA	TRBJ2-3
TGTGCCAGCAGTTACCTAGCGGGAGGCGCCGAGCAGTACTTC	CASSYLAGGAEQYF	TRBV6-5	few	14	TRBD2	TRBJ2-7
TGTGCCAGCTCACCCCTCGGCACAGATACGCAGTATTTT	CASSPLGTDTQYF	TRBV18	NA	13	NA	TRBJ2-3
TGTGCCAGCAGCCTACAGGAGAACACTGAAGCTTTCTTT	CASSLQENTEAFF	TRBV14	NA	13	NA	TRBJ1-1
TGCGCCAGCAGCCAAATAAGACAGAGACTGTTTTTT	CASSQIRQRLFF	TRBV4-1	NA	12	NA	TRBJ1-4
TGTGCCTGGAGAGAGGGGACGGCGGGCTCCTACGAGCAGTACTTC	CAWREGTAGSYEQYF	TRBV30	few	15	NA	TRBJ2-7
TGTGCCAGCACGGACAGGGGAGGACCAGATACGCAGTATTTT	CASTDRGGPDTQYF	TRBV19	few	14	TRBD1	TRBJ2-3
TGTGCCAGCTCACCGAGAAGGGACAGCTTCCTGGGGGCACAAGAGACCCAGTACTTC	CASSPRRDSFLGAQETQYF	TRBV18	NA	19	TRBD1	TRBJ2-5
TGTGCCAGCAGCGTAGGAACAGGCCCGTATCAGCCCCAGCATTTT	CASSVGTGPYQPQHF	TRBV9	NA	15	NA	TRBJ1-5
TGTGCCAGCAGTCCACCTGTGGCAGTGGGCTACGAGCAGTACTTC	CASSPPVAVGYEQYF	TRBV6-6	once	15	NA	TRBJ2-7
TGTGCCTGGAGTGGAGGCAATCAGCCCCAGCATTTT	CAWSGGNQPQHF	TRBV30	NA	12	NA	TRBJ1-5
TGTGCCAGCAGCCAAGATGATGCGAGGAACTACGAGCAGTACTTC	CASSQDDARNYEQYF	TRBV4-2	few	15	NA	TRBJ2-7
TGTGCCATCAGTGAGTACGGGAACTACAATGAGCAGTTCTTC	CAISEYGNYNEQFF	TRBV10-3	few	14	NA	TRBJ2-1
TGTGCCAGCACCCTGGGGACAGGGAGGAGCTACGAGCAGTACTTC	CASTLGTGRSYEQYF	TRBV25-1	NA	15	TRBD1	TRBJ2-7